Detailed here is one T cell receptor beta chain. The antigen remains undetermined. Here immunoSEQ multiplex PCR was the method, and the copy in TCRdb shows in-frame clones only, minus some. Among roughly 48,000 clones listed, over 65% were seen once. This sample was included in a study of a mutant IDH1 vaccine in newly diagnosed glioma. Study overall: The study started vaccination 4-6 weeks after radiotherapy alone, or with temozolomide cycles. Findings and limits, study-wide: Patients showed vaccine-induced immune responses at a rate of roughly 93%.

Noted time point: week 35, safety follow-up. The content of each vaccine dose was 300 ug of mutant IDH1 20-mer peptide, and topical imiquimod accompanied it. The patients received vaccinations eight times, in weeks 1, 3, 5, 7, 11, 15, 19 and 23. The CDR3 spans 16 residues. V was shortened by 3 bases and J by 4 bases, with 13 bases between the two germline ends. Germline V gives CDR1 ENHRY, CDR2 SYGVKD. The chain has TRBV10-3 and TRBJ1-6; unclear D gene. The sequence came from a middle-aged man with glioma. Material: PBMCs, obtained from a glioma patient whose treatment included an IDH1 peptide vaccine. In DNA, the CDR3 is TGTGCCATCAGTGATTCCCCTGGCAGGTATAATTCACCCCTCCACTTT. Translating gives CAISDSPGRYNSPLHF.